These 7 T cell receptor beta chains originate from one sample sequenced in a study of blood T cells in healthy people across ages (dated by TCRdb to 2015 to 2017). Receptor libraries were prepared by 5' RACE. The run used an Illumina HiSeq 2500. A second PCR of roughly 7 to 12 cycles was run with a J-beta primer mix and a sample-barcoded 5' primer. TCRdb cleaned the public reads at Q25 with fastp, built clones with MiXCR and kept in-frame beta chains. Rows are unified per CDR3 protein, each entry keeping the most common DNA and genes. The sample data list around 780,000 distinct CDR3 sequences, and approximately 24% of these were observed just once. Together, the top ten hold 3% of the sample. This same sample was also taken into another study, of T cells of mothers and their children.

Sequencing was carried out using blood. Every receptor here comes from a boy aged 5-17 years in good health.

The chain combines TRBV7-9 with TRBJ1-4, with 8 bases aligning to TRBD1. The V gene's germline CDR1 is SEHNR and CDR2 FQNEAQ (reference sequence). This CDR3 contains 16 residues. The trim removed 2 bases at V and 8 bases at J, leaving 10 bases unmatched. DNA for the CDR3: TGTGCCAGCAGCTTACACAGGGGGTCTGTACAGGAAAAACTGTTTTTT. Translated, it gives CASSLHRGSVQEKLFF.

V gene TRBV25-1 combines with J gene TRBJ2-7, with D perhaps matching TRBD1 (6 bases). The length of the CDR3 is 14 residues. V was pared by 2 bases and J by 3 bases, with 11 bases between. Germline CDR1 MGHDK, CDR2 SYGVNS. The CDR3 nucleotides read TGTGCCAGCAGTGAAGCCGGGACATTCTACGAGCAGTACTTC. This sequence encodes CASSEAGTFYEQYF.

This clonotype was counted a few times. This sequence joins TRBV5-8 and TRBJ2-6, with 8 bases matching TRBD1. Germline assignment: CDR1 SGHTS and CDR2 YDEGEE. V gave up 3 bases and J gave up 2 bases; unmatched junction bases: 4. CDR3 size: 16 residues. CDR3 sequence (DNA): TGTGCCAGCAGCTCGGACAGGGCTGCTGGGGCCAACGTCCTGACTTTC. The encoded protein is CASSSDRAAGANVLTF.

The rearrangement uses TRBV5-1 and TRBJ1-3; no reliable D call. The V gene lost 0 bases and the J gene lost 0 bases, with 13 bases spanning the gap. There are 17 residues in the CDR3. Germline CDR1 reads SGHRS; CDR2 reads YFSETQ. The CDR3 sequence: CASSLAPVRNSGNTIYF. CDR3 bases: TGCGCCAGCAGCTTGGCGCCAGTCCGTAACTCTGGAAACACCATATATTTT.

The rearrangement joins TRBV10-3 to TRBJ2-7; 9 nucleotides match TRBD2. With 4 bases clipped from V and 6 bases from J, the junction kept 13 bases outside the gene matches. The germline gives CDR1 ENHRY, CDR2 SYGVKD. The CDR3 spans 16 residues. CDR3 protein: CAISAIASGEGGEQYF. For the CDR3, the DNA is TGTGCCATCAGTGCTATAGCTAGCGGGGAAGGGGGCGAGCAGTACTTC.

V gene TRBV2 combines with J gene TRBJ1-1; D not certain. Germline V gives CDR1 SNHLY, CDR2 FYNNEI. The CDR3 covers 12 residues. The V and J ends lost 8 bases and 6 bases respectively, with 13 bases between them. CDR3 nucleotides: TGTGCCAGCCATTTCCGGGCGGCTGAAGCTTTCTTT. It translates to CASHFRAAEAFF.

This clonotype was observed a single time. The rearrangement joins TRBV4-3 to TRBJ1-3; D is perhaps TRBD1 (6 bases). The CDR3 has 16 amino acids. Trimming left V 3 bases short and J 0 bases short, with 12 bases between. The germline V gene encodes CDR1 LGHNA and CDR2 YSLEER. The CDR3 here is CASSQAWDTSGNTIYF. As DNA, the CDR3 is TGCGCCAGCAGCCAGGCCTGGGACACCTCTGGAAACACCATATATTTT.